This TCR beta chain was sequenced for a study of blood T cells in healthy people across ages. PCR was performed a second time for about 7 to 11 cycles using a sample-barcoded 5' primer and a J-beta primer mix. TCRdb recomputed calls from the 5' RACE reads with MiXCR, one row per CDR3 protein. The sample includes hundreds of thousands of distinct CDR3 sequences, 50% to 65% of them seen just once. Per the germline V gene, CDR1 is DFQATT and CDR2 is SNEGSKA (reference sequence). Trimming pared 1 base from V and 6 bases from J, leaving 22 bases between. The CDR3 covers 16 residues. The sample taken for sequencing was blood. The V call is TRBV20-1, the J call TRBJ2-7; D possibly uses TRBD1 or TRBD2 (5 bases each). The receptor was derived from a man older than 75 in good health. CDR3 sequence (DNA): TGCAGTGCTAGAGCAACGAGGGGCAGGTCTTACCGCGAGCAGTACTTC. Its translation is CSARATRGRSYREQYF.